This T cell receptor beta chain came from a study of a mutant IDH1 vaccine in newly diagnosed glioma (dated by TCRdb to the early 2020s). In terms of the full investigation: Vaccination started 4-6 weeks after radiotherapy alone, or was given together with temozolomide cycles in the groups whose treatment included chemotherapy. Before enrollment, most patients had been given radiochemotherapy with temozolomide as standard therapy, while the rest had received either radiotherapy alone or temozolomide alone. For exploratory analyses, longitudinal TCRB deep sequencing was carried out in roughly 25 treated patients wherever samples were available. The week-35 safety follow-up was designated visit V12, and the week-47 end of study was designated visit V13. Peripheral blood was drawn at six visits: V03 (baseline), V05, V07, V10, V12 and V13. Of the roughly 32 patients who were treated, 62.5% were male and approximately 38% were female, and the mean age was about 40 years.

The cysteine opens and the phenylalanine closes a CDR3 of 15 amino acids. The kept DNA is CDR3 alone, 45 bases in frame from the first base. Germline trimming amounts to 7 bases on V and 3 bases on J, with 11 as the count of junction bases outside the gene matches. From a lookup of the germline V gene, CDR1 and CDR2 are SGHTA and FQGNSA. Library preparation used the immunoSEQ multiplex PCR assay. Rearranged TCR beta chain sequences were amplified with the hsTCRB Kit following the manufacturer's protocol. Sequencing of TCRB libraries was carried out on an Illumina MiSeq. Regarding the original processing steps: The proprietary platform of the kit vendor was used for demultiplexing, trimming and gene mapping. This immuneACCESS table, as held by TCRdb, lists in-frame sequences with V and J called but not all clones. Of the missing ones, under half trace to an unresolved V gene in checked studies; the others have no known cause. The V and J calls and clone size were taken over from that table, and D and trimming were inferred from the DNA. This sample holds approximately 50,000 clones; less than 90% were observed only once. The ten largest clonotypes hold about 3.2% of the sample.

What the time point label conveys for this sample: week 47, end of study. Every vaccine dose consisted of 300 ug of a 20-mer mutant IDH1 peptide in Montanide, administered subcutaneously together with topical imiquimod. Across visits V03 through V10, patients got a total of eight vaccinations, given in weeks 1, 3, 5, 7, 11, 15, 19 and 23. The donors had newly diagnosed IDH1-mutant astrocytomas of WHO grade 3 or 4 that showed loss of nuclear ATRX. The samples were drawn from NOA16, a multicentre, single-arm, open-label phase I trial in Germany that tested a mutant IDH1 peptide vaccine in humans for the first time. Genomic DNA for TCRB sequencing was isolated from EDTA blood with the DNeasy Blood and Tissue Kit. The research as a whole found: It was noted by the authors that analyses of patient blood samples could not be reproduced owing to sample limitations. Selection of PBMC samples for TCRB deep sequencing was based on availability. Vaccine-induced immune responses across multiple MHC alleles were detected in 90% to 95% of patients. Pseudoprogression appeared unrelated to alterations in the top peripheral T cell clonotypes detected by TCRB sequencing.

Comment on this clone: The clone's antigen remains unknown. No much larger clone exists at a distance of one base, and base qualities are not known.

This receptor was obtained from a woman in her forties or fifties with glioma. This chain is built from TRBV7-2 and TRBJ2-7, with 8 bases matching TRBD2. Source: PBMCs, taken from a glioma patient whose treatment included an IDH1 peptide vaccine. The bases read TGTGCCAGCAAGCCCGACGGGGCGGGGGGCTACGAGCAGTACTTC. This is translated as CASKPDGAGGYEQYF.